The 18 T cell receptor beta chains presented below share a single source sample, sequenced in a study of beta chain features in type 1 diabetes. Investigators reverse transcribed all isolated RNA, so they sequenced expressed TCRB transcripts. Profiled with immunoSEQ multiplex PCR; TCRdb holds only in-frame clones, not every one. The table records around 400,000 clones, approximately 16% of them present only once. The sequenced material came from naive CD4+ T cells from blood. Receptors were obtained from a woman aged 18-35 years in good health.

This CDR3 reads CASSVAGGTSTDTQYF. In nucleotides, the CDR3 is TGTGCCAGCAGCGTCGCGGGAGGAACTAGCACAGATACGCAGTATTTT. The chain is built from TRBV7-3 and TRBJ2-3, with 8 bases fitting TRBD2. The CDR3 consists of 16 residues. The ends lost 5 bases at V and 0 bases at J; junction bases unmatched: 7. Germline CDR1 and CDR2: SGHTA and FQGTGA.

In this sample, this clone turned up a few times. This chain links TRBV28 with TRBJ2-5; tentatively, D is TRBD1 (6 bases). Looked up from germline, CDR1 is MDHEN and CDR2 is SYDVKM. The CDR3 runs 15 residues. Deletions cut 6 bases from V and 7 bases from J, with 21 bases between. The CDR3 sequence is CASSPPGTPRSTQYF. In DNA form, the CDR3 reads TGTGCCAGCAGCCCACCCGGGACACCCCGTTCGACCCAGTACTTC.

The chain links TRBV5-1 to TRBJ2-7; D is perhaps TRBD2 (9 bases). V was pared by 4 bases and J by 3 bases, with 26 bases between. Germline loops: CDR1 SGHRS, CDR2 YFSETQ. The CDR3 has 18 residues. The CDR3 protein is CASSTLTGAAGGGYEQYF. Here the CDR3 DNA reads TGCGCCAGCAGCACCCTGACAGGGGCAGCGGGAGGAGGCTACGAGCAGTACTTC.

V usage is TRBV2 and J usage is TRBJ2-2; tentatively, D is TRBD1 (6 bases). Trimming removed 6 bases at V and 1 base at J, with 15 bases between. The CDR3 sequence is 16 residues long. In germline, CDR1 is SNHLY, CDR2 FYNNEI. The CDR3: CASREWKGGNTGELFF. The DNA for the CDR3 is TGTGCCAGCAGGGAGTGGAAAGGGGGGAACACCGGGGAGCTGTTTTTT.

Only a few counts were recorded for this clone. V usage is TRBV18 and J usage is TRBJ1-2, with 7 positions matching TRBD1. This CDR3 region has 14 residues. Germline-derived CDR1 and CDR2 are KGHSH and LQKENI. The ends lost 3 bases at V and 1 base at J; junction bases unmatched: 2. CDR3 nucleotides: TGTGCCAGCTCACCGGGACAGAATAACTATGGCTACACCTTC. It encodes CASSPGQNNYGYTF.

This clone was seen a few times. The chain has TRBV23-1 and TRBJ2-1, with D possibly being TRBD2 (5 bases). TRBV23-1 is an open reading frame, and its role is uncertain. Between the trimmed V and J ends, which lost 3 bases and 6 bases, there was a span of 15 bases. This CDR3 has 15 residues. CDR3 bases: TGCGCCAGCAGTCACGCGGACCCCCGGGGCAATGAGCAGTTCTTC. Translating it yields CASSHADPRGNEQFF.

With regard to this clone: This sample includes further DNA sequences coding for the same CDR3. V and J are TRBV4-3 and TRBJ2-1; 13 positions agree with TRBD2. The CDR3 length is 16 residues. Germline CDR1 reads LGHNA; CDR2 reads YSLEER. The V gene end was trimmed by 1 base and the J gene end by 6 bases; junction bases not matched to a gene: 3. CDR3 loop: CASSQGTSGRGNEQFF. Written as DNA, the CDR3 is TGCGCCAGCAGCCAAGGGACTAGCGGGAGAGGCAATGAGCAGTTCTTC.

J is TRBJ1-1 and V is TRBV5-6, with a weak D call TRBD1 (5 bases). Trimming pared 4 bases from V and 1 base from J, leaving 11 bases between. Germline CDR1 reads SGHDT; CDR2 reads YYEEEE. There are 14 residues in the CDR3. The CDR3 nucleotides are TGTGCCAGCAGCGGGGCGCACGAGAACACTGAAGCTTTCTTT. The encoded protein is CASSGAHENTEAFF.

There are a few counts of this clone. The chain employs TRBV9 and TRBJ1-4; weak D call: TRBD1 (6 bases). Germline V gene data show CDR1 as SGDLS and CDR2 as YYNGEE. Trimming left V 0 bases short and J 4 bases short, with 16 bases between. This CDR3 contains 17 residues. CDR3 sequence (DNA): TGTGCCAGCAGCGTAGGTCTCTTGGACAGAAGTAATGAAAAACTGTTTTTT. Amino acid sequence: CASSVGLLDRSNEKLFF. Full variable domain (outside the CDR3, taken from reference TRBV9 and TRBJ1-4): DSGVTQTPKHLITATGQRVTLRCSPRSGDLSVYWYQQSLDQGLQFLIQYYNGEERAKGNILERFSAQQFPDLHSELNLSSLELGDSALYFCASSVGLLDRSNEKLFFGSGTQLSVL.

The CDR3 nucleotides are TGTGCCAGCAGCCCCGGGATCTCCACCTACAATGAGCAGTTCTTC. This gives the protein CASSPGISTYNEQFF. The genes are TRBV7-7 and TRBJ2-1, with D possibly matching TRBD2 (5 bases). CDR1 SSHAT and CDR2 FNYEAQ come from the germline V gene (reference sequence). Between the trimmed V and J ends, which lost 5 bases and 2 bases, there was a span of 13 bases. This CDR3 has 15 amino acids. The whole variable domain, remainder taken from reference TRBV7-7 and TRBJ2-1, is GAGVSQSPRYKVTKRGQDVTLRCDPISSHATLYWYQQALGQGPEFLTYFNYEAQPDKSGLPSDRFSAERPEGSISTLTIQRTEQRDSAMYRCASSPGISTYNEQFFGPGTRLTVL.

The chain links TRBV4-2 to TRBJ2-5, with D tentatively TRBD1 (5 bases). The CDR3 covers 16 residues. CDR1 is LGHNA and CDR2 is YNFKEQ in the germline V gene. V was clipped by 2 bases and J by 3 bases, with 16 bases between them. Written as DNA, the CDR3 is TGTGCCAGCAGCCAACTTGACAGCCCCCCGAAAGAGACCCAGTACTTC. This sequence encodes CASSQLDSPPKETQYF.

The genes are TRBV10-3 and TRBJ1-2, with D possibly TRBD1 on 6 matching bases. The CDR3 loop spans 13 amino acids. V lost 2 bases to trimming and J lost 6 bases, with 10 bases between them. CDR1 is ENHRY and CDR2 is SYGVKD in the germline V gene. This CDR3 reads CAISEGQLDGYTF. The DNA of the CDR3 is TGTGCCATCAGTGAGGGACAGCTCGATGGCTACACCTTC.

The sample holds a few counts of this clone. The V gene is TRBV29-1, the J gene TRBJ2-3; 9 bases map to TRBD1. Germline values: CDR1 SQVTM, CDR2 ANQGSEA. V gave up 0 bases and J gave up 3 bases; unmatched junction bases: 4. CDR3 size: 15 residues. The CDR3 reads CSVEEFGQGTDTQYF. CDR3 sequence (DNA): TGCAGCGTTGAAGAATTTGGACAGGGGACAGATACGCAGTATTTT.

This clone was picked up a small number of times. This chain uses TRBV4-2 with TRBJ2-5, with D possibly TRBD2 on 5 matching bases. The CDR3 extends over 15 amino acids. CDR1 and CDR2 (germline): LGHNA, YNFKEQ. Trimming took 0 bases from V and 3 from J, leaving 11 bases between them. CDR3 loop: CASSQDRTLKETQYF. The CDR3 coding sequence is TGTGCCAGCAGCCAAGATAGGACTCTAAAAGAGACCCAGTACTTC.

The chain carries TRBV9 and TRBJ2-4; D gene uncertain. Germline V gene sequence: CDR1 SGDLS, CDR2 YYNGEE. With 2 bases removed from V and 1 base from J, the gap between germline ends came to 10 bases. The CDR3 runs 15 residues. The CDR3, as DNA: TGTGCCAGCAGCGTCTCCCAGTCGGCCAAAAACATTCAGTACTTC. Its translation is CASSVSQSAKNIQYF.

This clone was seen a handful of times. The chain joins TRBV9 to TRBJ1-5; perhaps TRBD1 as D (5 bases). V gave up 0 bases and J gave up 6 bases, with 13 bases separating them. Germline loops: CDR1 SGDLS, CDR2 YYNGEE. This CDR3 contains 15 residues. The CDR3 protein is CASSVDPRVGQPQHF. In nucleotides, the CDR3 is TGTGCCAGCAGCGTAGACCCCAGGGTTGGTCAGCCCCAGCATTTT. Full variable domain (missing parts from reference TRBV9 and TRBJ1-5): DSGVTQTPKHLITATGQRVTLRCSPRSGDLSVYWYQQSLDQGLQFLIQYYNGEERAKGNILERFSAQQFPDLHSELNLSSLELGDSALYFCASSVDPRVGQPQHFGDGTRLSIL.

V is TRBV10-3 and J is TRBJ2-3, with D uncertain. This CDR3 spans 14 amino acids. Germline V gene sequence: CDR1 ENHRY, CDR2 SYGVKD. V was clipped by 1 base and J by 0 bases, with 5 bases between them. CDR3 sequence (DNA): TGTGCCATCAGTGAGTACGGGAGCACAGATACGCAGTATTTT. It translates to CAISEYGSTDTQYF.

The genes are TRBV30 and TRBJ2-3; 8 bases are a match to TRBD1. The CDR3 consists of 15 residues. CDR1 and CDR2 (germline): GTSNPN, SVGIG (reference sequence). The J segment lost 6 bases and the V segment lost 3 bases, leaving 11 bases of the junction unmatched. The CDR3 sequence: CAWSPGGANSDTQYF. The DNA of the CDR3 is TGTGCCTGGAGCCCAGGGGGCGCCAACTCTGATACGCAGTATTTT.